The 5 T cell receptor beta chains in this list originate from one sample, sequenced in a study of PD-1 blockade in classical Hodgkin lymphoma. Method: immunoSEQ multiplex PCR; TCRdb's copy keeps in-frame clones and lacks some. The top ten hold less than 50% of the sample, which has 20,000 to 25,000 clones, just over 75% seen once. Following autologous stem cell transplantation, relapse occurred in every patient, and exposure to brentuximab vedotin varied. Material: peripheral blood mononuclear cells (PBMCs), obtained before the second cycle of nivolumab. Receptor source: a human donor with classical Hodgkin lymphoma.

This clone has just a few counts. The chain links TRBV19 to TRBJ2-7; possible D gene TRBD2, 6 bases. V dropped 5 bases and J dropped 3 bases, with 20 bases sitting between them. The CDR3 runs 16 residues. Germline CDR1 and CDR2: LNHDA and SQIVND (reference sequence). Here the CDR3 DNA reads TGTGCCAGTAGTGTTCCCCCAGGGAGGCCATTCTACGAGCAGTACTTC. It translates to CASSVPPGRPFYEQYF.

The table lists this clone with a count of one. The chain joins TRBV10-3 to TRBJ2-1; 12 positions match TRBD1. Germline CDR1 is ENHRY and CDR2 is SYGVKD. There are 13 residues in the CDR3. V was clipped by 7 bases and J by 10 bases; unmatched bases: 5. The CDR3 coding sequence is TGTGCCATCATGGGACAGGGGGCAACGGAGCAGTTCTTC. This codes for CAIMGQGATEQFF.

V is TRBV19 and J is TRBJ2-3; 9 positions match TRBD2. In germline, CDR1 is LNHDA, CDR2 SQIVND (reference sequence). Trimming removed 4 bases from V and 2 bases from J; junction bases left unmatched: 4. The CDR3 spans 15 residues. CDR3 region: CASSSPSGNTDTQYF. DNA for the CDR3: TGTGCCAGTAGTAGTCCTAGCGGGAACACAGATACGCAGTATTTT.

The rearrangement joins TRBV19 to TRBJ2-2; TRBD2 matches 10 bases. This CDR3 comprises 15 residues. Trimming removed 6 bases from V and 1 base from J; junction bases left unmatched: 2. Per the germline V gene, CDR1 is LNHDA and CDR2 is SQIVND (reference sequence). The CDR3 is CASSRLAGNTGELFF. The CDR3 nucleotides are TGTGCCAGTAGCCGACTAGCGGGGAACACCGGGGAGCTGTTTTTT.

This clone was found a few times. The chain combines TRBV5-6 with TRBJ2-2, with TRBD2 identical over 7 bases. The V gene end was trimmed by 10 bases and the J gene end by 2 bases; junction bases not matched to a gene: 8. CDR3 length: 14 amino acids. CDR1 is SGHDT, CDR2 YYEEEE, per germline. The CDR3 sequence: CAGSWGGNTGELFF. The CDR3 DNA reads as TGTGCCGGATCCTGGGGGGGAAACACCGGGGAGCTGTTTTTT.